Presented here are 32 T cell receptor beta chains from one specimen sequenced in a study of T-cell reconstitution after alpha-beta-depleted transplantation in children. It was with unique molecular identifiers that the TCRbeta library was prepared. TCRdb analysed the PCR reads with MiXCR anew, one entry per CDR3 protein. The sample includes some 310,000 distinct CDR3 sequences, 23% seen only once; the top ten take around 9.9%. Sequenced material: PBMCs, mostly from graft donor cells, taken 180 days after TCRalphabeta/CD19-depleted stem cell transplant. All receptors derive from a male patient younger than 18 who had a stem cell transplant for acute lymphoblastic leukemia, so the T cells may come from the graft donor.

This clonotype was seen more than once but under ten times. The chain is built from TRBV20-1 and TRBJ2-1; unclear D gene. Germline loops: CDR1 DFQATT, CDR2 SNEGSKA (reference sequence). Trimming took 3 bases from V and 3 from J, leaving 6 bases between them. The CDR3 contains 12 residues. Here the CDR3 reads CSASRGYNEQFF. As DNA, the CDR3 is TGCAGTGCTAGTCGAGGCTACAATGAGCAGTTCTTC.

The rearrangement uses TRBV7-9 and TRBJ1-5; D may be TRBD1 (6 bases). The CDR3 consists of 13 residues. The germline gives CDR1 SEHNR, CDR2 FQNEAQ (reference sequence). Trimming pared 5 bases from V and 7 bases from J, leaving 12 bases between. CDR3 amino acids: CASSARTDQPQHF. CDR3 bases: TGTGCCAGCAGCGCCCGGACAGACCAGCCCCAGCATTTT.

This clonotype was counted only a few times. The chain joins TRBV20-1 to TRBJ2-4, with D possibly matching TRBD1 (6 bases). The CDR3 consists of 12 residues. Germline CDR1 DFQATT, CDR2 SNEGSKA (reference sequence). The V and J ends lost 3 bases and 8 bases respectively, with 11 bases between them. The CDR3 sequence: CSARTGGYIQYF. The CDR3 DNA reads as TGCAGTGCTAGGACAGGCGGGTACATTCAGTACTTC.

Ten or more counts support this clonotype. The chain couples TRBV12-3 or TRBV12-4 to TRBJ1-6; 7 bases are a match to TRBD1. This CDR3 spans 18 amino acids. The V and J ends lost 5 bases and 0 bases, in that order; junction bases with no gene match: 10. For the CDR3, the DNA is TGTGCCAGCAGTCCGACAGGGACAGTGAGCTCCTATAATTCACCCCTCCACTTT. It specifies CASSPTGTVSSYNSPLHF.

The gene calls are TRBV3-1 and TRBJ2-1; 9 bases line up with TRBD2. There are 16 residues in the CDR3. V was pared by 1 base and J by 5 bases, with 6 bases of the junction left unmatched. Germline V CDR1 and CDR2: LGHDT, YNNKEL (reference sequence). The CDR3: CASSQGYSGSHNEQFF. DNA of the CDR3: TGTGCCAGCAGCCAAGGGTATAGCGGGAGCCACAATGAGCAGTTCTTC.

The DNA of the CDR3 is TGTGCCAGCAGTTTACTCTGGTACAATGAGCAGTTCTTC. Protein product: CASSLLWYNEQFF. The chain joins TRBV12-3 or TRBV12-4 to TRBJ2-1; D ambiguous. V lost 2 bases and J lost 4, with 6 bases in between. This CDR3 contains 13 residues.

This clonotype was seen only once. This chain connects TRBV29-1 to TRBJ2-1, with TRBD2 identical over 7 bases. CDR3 length: 18 amino acids. Trimming at V came to 4 bases and at J to 0 bases, leaving 15 bases not matched to a gene. The germline gives CDR1 SQVTM, CDR2 ANQGSEA. CDR3 protein: CSVAGTTGGISSYNEQFF. The CDR3 coding sequence is TGCAGCGTTGCGGGAACGACGGGAGGTATTAGCTCCTACAATGAGCAGTTCTTC.

This clonotype came up a few times. The chain couples TRBV7-2 to TRBJ2-5; weak D call: TRBD2 (6 bases). There are 15 residues in the CDR3. The germline V gene has CDR1 SGHTA and CDR2 FQGNSA. V lost 5 bases, J lost 4 bases, and 17 bases lay in between. The CDR3 DNA is TGTGCCAGCAGCCCGCGGAGTCGGCGGGGAGAGACCCAGTACTTC. This translates into CASSPRSRRGETQYF.

This clonotype was found many times. This chain joins TRBV5-1 and TRBJ2-3, with 10 bases aligning to TRBD2. Germline V gene sequence: CDR1 SGHRS, CDR2 YFSETQ. Losses at the gene ends were 4 bases for V and 3 bases for J; bases not matched to a gene: 11. The CDR3 spans 17 residues. The CDR3, as DNA: TGCGCCAGCAGCCGGGGACTAGCGCGACCCGGGACAGATACGCAGTATTTT. Protein sequence: CASSRGLARPGTDTQYF.

This clonotype was observed a handful of times. The chain combines TRBV29-1 with TRBJ2-7; 11 bases map to TRBD1. The CDR3 runs to 14 residues. CDR1 and CDR2 (germline): SQVTM, ANQGSEA. J lost 7 bases, V lost 1 base, and 6 bases had no gene match. The CDR3 sequence is CSVEVGQGVEEQYF. The CDR3, as DNA: TGCAGCGTTGAAGTGGGACAGGGGGTGGAGGAGCAGTACTTC.

The chain joins TRBV29-1 to TRBJ1-2, with D maybe TRBD1 (6 bases). Per the germline V gene, CDR1 is SQVTM and CDR2 is ANQGSEA. The germline V and J ends were trimmed by 2 bases and 5 bases, with 12 bases remaining between them. The CDR3 sequence is 13 residues long. The CDR3 DNA reads as TGCAGCGTTGAATTTGGACAGATATATGGCTACACCTTC. It encodes CSVEFGQIYGYTF.

The chain links TRBV4-1 to TRBJ2-1; the D is unclear. Trimming took off 1 base at V and 3 bases at J, with 16 bases between the two ends. This CDR3 spans 17 amino acids. Per germline, CDR1 MGHRA and CDR2 YSYEKL. The CDR3 DNA reads TGCGCCAGCAGCCAAGTTGTCTGGCGGACCGACTACAATGAGCAGTTCTTC. This sequence encodes CASSQVVWRTDYNEQFF.

The CDR3: CASSGAGAPRETQYF. Written as DNA, the CDR3 is TGTGCCAGCAGTGGCGCAGGGGCCCCTAGGGAGACCCAGTACTTC. The gene calls are TRBV5-6 and TRBJ2-5; weak D call: TRBD1 (6 bases). This CDR3 region has 15 residues. Germline V gives CDR1 SGHDT, CDR2 YYEEEE. The V and J ends lost 5 bases and 5 bases respectively, with 19 bases between them.

This rearrangement joins TRBV20-1 to TRBJ1-2; D perhaps matches TRBD1 (5 bases). The CDR3 extends over 17 amino acids. The V and J ends lost 3 bases and 1 base respectively, with 21 bases between them. From germline, CDR1 is DFQATT and CDR2 SNEGSKA (reference sequence). For the CDR3, the DNA is TGCAGTGCTAGGTGGTTTCTCGTGAGGGGTGGTAACTATGGCTACACCTTC. It specifies CSARWFLVRGGNYGYTF.

The chain's CDR3 is CASSQAALATFEQYF. In nucleotides, the CDR3 is TGTGCCAGCAGCCAAGCGGCGCTGGCCACGTTCGAGCAGTACTTC. The chain carries TRBV3-1 and TRBJ2-7; D unclear. The CDR3 spans 15 residues. CDR1 and CDR2 from the germline V gene are LGHDT and YNNKEL (reference sequence). V dropped 1 base and J dropped 6 bases, with 16 bases sitting between them.

The V call is TRBV7-3, the J call TRBJ1-1; 10 bases agree with TRBD1. The trim removed 5 bases at V and 5 bases at J, leaving 8 bases unmatched. The V gene's germline CDR1 is SGHTA and CDR2 FQGTGA. CDR3 size: 15 residues. The CDR3 spells CASSPTGGLGTEAFF. The CDR3 region has the DNA TGTGCCAGCAGCCCGACAGGGGGCTTGGGTACTGAAGCTTTCTTT.

V usage is TRBV20-1 and J usage is TRBJ2-1; possibly TRBD2 for D (5 bases). This CDR3 spans 16 amino acids. Germline CDR1 reads DFQATT; CDR2 reads SNEGSKA (reference sequence). V lost 0 bases to trimming and J lost 9 bases, with 21 bases between them. Written as DNA, the CDR3 is TGCAGTGCTAGAGATCGTGTCGGGATAGTAGCTAGTGAGCAGTTCTTC. Translated: CSARDRVGIVASEQFF.

The V gene is TRBV10-1, the J gene TRBJ2-1; TRBD2 aligns across 13 bases. Germline assignment: CDR1 WNHNN and CDR2 SYGVQD (reference sequence). This CDR3 comprises 15 residues. Losses at the gene ends were 3 bases for V and 9 bases for J; bases not matched to a gene: 5. CDR3 sequence (DNA): TGCGCCAGCAGTGATATGGGACTAGCGGGGACTGAGCAGTTCTTC. This encodes CASSDMGLAGTEQFF.

The chain employs TRBV2 and TRBJ2-7; 11 bases align to TRBD2. J gave up 1 base and V 8 bases, and 19 bases lay outside the gene matches. CDR1 is SNHLY, CDR2 FYNNEI, per germline. The CDR3 is made up of 19 amino acids. CDR3 residues: CASCLAGLAGGWGSYEQYF. In DNA form, the CDR3 reads TGTGCCAGCTGTTTAGCAGGCCTAGCGGGAGGCTGGGGGTCCTACGAGCAGTACTTC.

To note about this clonotype: A read error may produce the germline difference seen at one junction end. CDR3: CASSLATSEQFF. The CDR3 bases are TGTGCCAGCAGCCTAGCAACCAGCGAGCAGTTCTTC. The rearrangement uses TRBV7-2 and TRBJ2-1, with D possibly matching TRBD2 (5 bases). Per the germline V gene, CDR1 is SGHTA and CDR2 is FQGNSA. The CDR3 covers 12 residues.

This clonotype was seen repeatedly, ten times or more. The chain recombines TRBV29-1 with TRBJ1-5; 9 nucleotides agree with TRBD1. The germline gives CDR1 SQVTM, CDR2 ANQGSEA. This CDR3 comprises 16 residues. V was pared by 8 bases and J by 0 bases, with 11 bases of the junction left unmatched. The DNA for the CDR3 is TGCAGCCCGGGACAGGGAGGCGATTATAGCAATCAGCCCCAGCATTTT. This encodes CSPGQGGDYSNQPQHF.

This clonotype showed up just a few times. The V gene is TRBV20-1, the J gene TRBJ2-5; maybe TRBD1 (5 bases). The ends were cut back, 0 bases at V and 2 bases at J, with 13 bases in the middle. The CDR3 has 15 amino acids. Germline V gene lookup returns CDR1 DFQATT and CDR2 SNEGSKA (reference sequence). The CDR3, as DNA: TGCAGTGCTAGAGATGATCAGGGATTGCAAGAGACCCAGTACTTC. Translating it yields CSARDDQGLQETQYF.

The chain has TRBV20-1 and TRBJ1-2, with a weak D call TRBD1 (5 bases). The CDR3 runs to 14 residues. Trimming pared 1 base from V and 2 bases from J, leaving 11 bases between. The germline gives CDR1 DFQATT, CDR2 SNEGSKA (reference sequence). Here the CDR3 DNA reads TGCAGTGCTAGAGTACGGGGGGAGAACTATGGCTACACCTTC. Translation gives CSARVRGENYGYTF.

This clonotype was recorded only once. The chain uses TRBV7-8 and TRBJ2-5, with D perhaps TRBD1 or TRBD2 (6 bases each). This CDR3 region has 14 residues. Trimming shortened V by 5 bases and J by 5 bases, and 15 bases separated the two germline ends. Germline V gene lookup returns CDR1 SGHVS and CDR2 FQNEAQ. Here the CDR3 DNA reads TGTGCCAGCAGCCCCCGGGGGCGGAGGGAGACCCAGTACTTC. This sequence encodes CASSPRGRRETQYF.

This clonotype was observed a few times. V is TRBV2 and J is TRBJ1-1; a possible D gene is TRBD1 (6 bases). Deletions cut 9 bases from V and 6 bases from J, with 23 bases between. Germline V CDR1 and CDR2: SNHLY, FYNNEI. CDR3 length: 15 amino acids. CDR3 DNA sequence: TGTGCCAGTAGCGAGACGAGACAGGAGGGCGCTGAAGCTTTCTTT. Protein sequence: CASSETRQEGAEAFF.

At least ten counts were recorded for this clonotype. The chain links TRBV5-1 to TRBJ2-1, with a tentative D call TRBD2 (6 bases). The CDR3 covers 13 residues. Germline V gene lookup returns CDR1 SGHRS and CDR2 YFSETQ. V gave up 2 bases and J gave up 5 bases, with 8 bases separating them. The CDR3 is CASSFLADNEQFF. The CDR3 DNA reads TGCGCCAGCAGCTTCTTAGCGGACAATGAGCAGTTCTTC.

The V gene is TRBV7-2, the J gene TRBJ2-7; 8 bases are shared with TRBD2. The CDR3 extends over 15 amino acids. In germline, CDR1 is SGHTA, CDR2 FQGNSA. The J segment lost 2 bases and the V segment lost 1 base, leaving 4 bases of the junction unmatched. The CDR3 DNA follows: TGTGCCAGCAGCTTAGTCGGCGGGGGGACCTACGAGCAGTACTTC. Encoded protein: CASSLVGGGTYEQYF.

A few counts support this clonotype. The V and J genes are TRBV7-9 and TRBJ2-5, with a tentative D call TRBD2 (5 bases). The CDR3 is made up of 13 amino acids. Germline CDR1 reads SEHNR; CDR2 reads FQNEAQ (reference sequence). Trimming removed 1 base at V and 7 bases at J, with 10 bases between. CDR3 amino acids: CASSLVPEGTQYF. The CDR3, as DNA: TGTGCCAGCAGCTTAGTACCCGAGGGGACCCAGTACTTC.

The chain combines TRBV4-1 with TRBJ2-7; D remains unclear. Germline V gene sequence: CDR1 MGHRA, CDR2 YSYEKL. This CDR3 has 17 residues. With 1 base removed from V and 5 bases from J, the gap between germline ends came to 21 bases. The CDR3 DNA follows: TGCGCCAGCAGCCAAGGAGGAGTGGGCTCTCTGGAAAACGAGCAGTACTTC. Translating gives CASSQGGVGSLENEQYF.

The chain employs TRBV25-1 and TRBJ1-1; no firm D call. V shed 2 bases and J shed 2 bases, with 12 bases lying between them. Looked up from germline, CDR1 is MGHDK and CDR2 is SYGVNS. CDR3 length equals 15 residues. CDR3 bases: TGTGCCAGCAGTGAAGAAAGGGAAAGAAACACTGAAGCTTTCTTT. It encodes CASSEERERNTEAFF.

This clonotype was observed once. The chain combines TRBV20-1 with TRBJ2-7; 8 bases are a match to TRBD2. In germline, CDR1 is DFQATT, CDR2 SNEGSKA (reference sequence). CDR3 size: 14 residues. Germline trimming cut 2 bases from V and 6 bases from J; bases unmatched to any gene: 9. The CDR3 sequence is CSARSRREDGEQYF. The DNA of the CDR3 is TGCAGTGCTAGATCTCGGCGGGAGGACGGCGAGCAGTACTTC.

The rearrangement joins TRBV5-1 to TRBJ2-3, with 11 positions matching TRBD2. Germline lookup yields CDR1 SGHRS and CDR2 YFSETQ. V shed 6 bases, J shed 3 bases, and the junction held 6 bases outside the gene matches. The CDR3 runs to 15 residues. The CDR3, as DNA: TGCGCCAGCAACCCGACTAGCGGGATTACAGATACGCAGTATTTT. Translation gives CASNPTSGITDTQYF.